What follows are 29 T cell receptor beta chains derived from one specimen sequenced in a study of T cell repertoires in cytomegalovirus infection. TCRdb re-analysed the reads in MiXCR, keeping a single row per CDR3 protein. The repertoire holds under 850,000 distinct CDR3 sequences, with less than 40% as singletons. The sample consisted of PBMCs. These receptors all come from a human donor in good health (CMV status not recorded). Some clones in this sample may be carry-over from other donors' samples.

This chain joins TRBV11-2 and TRBJ2-2; the D gene is possibly TRBD2 (7 bases). V was trimmed by 5 bases and J by 4 bases, leaving 17 bases between them. Germline V lookup: CDR1 SGHAT, CDR2 FQNNGV. This CDR3 region has 16 residues. CDR3 in amino acids: CASSNLGGGGTGELFF. As DNA, the CDR3 is TGTGCCAGCAGCAACCTAGGGGGGGGGGGCACCGGGGAGCTGTTTTTT.

This clonotype has ten or more counts. The V call is TRBV6-1, the J call TRBJ2-3; 9 nucleotides line up with TRBD1. The CDR3 extends over 18 amino acids. V was pared by 5 bases and J by 2 bases, with 14 bases of the junction left unmatched. CDR1 is MNHNS and CDR2 is SASEGT in the germline V gene. The chain's CDR3 is CASSPRGDWDRDTDTQYF. As DNA, the CDR3 is TGTGCCAGCAGTCCCCGAGGGGATTGGGACAGGGACACAGATACGCAGTATTTT.

This clonotype appeared a single time. One end of the junction is discordant with germline, which a read error may explain. The chain employs TRBV4-1 and TRBJ1-2; 8 nucleotides agree with TRBD1. Germline assignment: CDR1 MGHRA and CDR2 YSYEKL. CDR3 length: 14 amino acids. The CDR3 here is CASSQQGTGNGSTF. For the CDR3, the DNA is TGCGCCAGCAGCCAACAAGGGACAGGAAATGGCTCCACCTTC.

Only a few counts were recorded for this clonotype. One end of the junction does not line up with germline, which may come from a read error. This chain connects TRBV13 to TRBJ2-5; D is undetermined. The CDR3 extends over 14 amino acids. In germline, CDR1 is PRHDT, CDR2 FYEKMQ (reference sequence). CDR3 sequence: CASSLGGYDGTQYF. CDR3 sequence (DNA): TGCGCCAGCAGCTTGGGTGGCTACGATGGGACCCAGTACTTC.

Only one count was recorded for this clonotype. Being one base from a much bigger clone, this may be a read error. The chain carries TRBV7-2 and TRBJ2-1, with TRBD2 matching 9 bases. Germline CDR1 and CDR2: SGHTA and FQGNSA. J was trimmed by 12 bases and V by 2 bases; bases with no gene match: 17. CDR3 length: 17 amino acids. The CDR3, as DNA: TGTGCCAGCAGCTTACGGGCGGGTAGCGGGAGCCATTATGCGCAGTTCTTC. Residues: CASSLRAGSGSHYAQFF.

The V call is TRBV6-5, the J call TRBJ1-6; a weak D match, TRBD1 (5 bases). The V end was cut by 7 bases, the J end by 8 bases, with 15 bases between. The CDR3 totals 14 residues. From germline, CDR1 is MNHEY and CDR2 SVGAGI. This chain's CDR3 is CASKVAGLYSPLHF. DNA for the CDR3: TGTGCCAGCAAGGTGGCAGGGTTGTATTCACCCCTCCACTTT.

In this sample, this clonotype turned up a few times. CDR3 bases: TGTGCCACCAGCAGAGCTAGGGATCAGCCCCAGCATTTT. It specifies CATSRARDQPQHF. The chain joins TRBV15 to TRBJ1-5; D remains ambiguous. Trimming cost V 1 base and J 5 bases, with 6 bases left between them. The CDR3 extends over 13 amino acids. Germline V gene sequence: CDR1 LNHNV, CDR2 YYDKDF (reference sequence).

As regards this clonotype: At one boundary the junction diverges from the germline segment, which might be a read error. The chain recombines TRBV7-8 with TRBJ2-1, with 11 bases aligning to TRBD2. CDR1 SGHVS and CDR2 FQNEAQ come from the germline V gene. The CDR3 sequence is 17 residues long. DNA of the CDR3: TGTGCCAGCAGCTTATATGGTAGCGGGGGGGCGCGAAATGAGCCGTTCTTC. Translated: CASSLYGSGGARNEPFF.

This chain joins TRBV12-3 or TRBV12-4 and TRBJ2-7; 11 positions agree with TRBD2. The CDR3 spans 17 residues. V shed 2 bases and J 1 base; nucleotides not matched to a gene: 7. The CDR3 loop reads CASSLLAGGSGSYEQYF. For the CDR3, the DNA is TGTGCCAGCAGTTTACTAGCGGGAGGTTCCGGTTCCTACGAGCAGTACTTC.

V is TRBV28 and J is TRBJ1-5; TRBD1 matches 8 bases. The length of the CDR3 is 15 residues. In germline, CDR1 is MDHEN, CDR2 SYDVKM. V lost 6 bases, J lost 2 bases, and 6 bases stayed unmatched. CDR3 DNA sequence: TGTGCCAGCAGCCCGGGACAGGTTGGCAATCAGCCCCAGCATTTT. As protein: CASSPGQVGNQPQHF.

The rearrangement joins TRBV29-1 to TRBJ2-3; D possibly corresponds to TRBD2 (6 bases). This CDR3 contains 15 residues. V gave up 4 bases and J gave up 0 bases, with 14 bases separating them. Germline assignment: CDR1 SQVTM and CDR2 ANQGSEA. The CDR3 here is CSVAPRSGSTDTQYF. The CDR3 DNA sequence: TGCAGCGTTGCCCCTCGGAGCGGGAGCACAGATACGCAGTATTTT.

This clonotype showed up many times. This chain joins TRBV28 and TRBJ2-4; D is ambiguous. Germline assignment: CDR1 MDHEN and CDR2 SYDVKM. This CDR3 is built from 13 residues. The V gene lost 4 bases and the J gene lost 3 bases, with 7 bases spanning the gap. This CDR3 reads CASSSVDKNIQYF. The CDR3 region has the DNA TGTGCCAGCAGTTCGGTCGACAAAAACATTCAGTACTTC.

The CDR3 protein is CSARYDRMTEAFF. The CDR3 nucleotides are TGCAGTGCTAGGTACGACAGGATGACTGAAGCTTTCTTT. This rearrangement joins TRBV20-1 to TRBJ1-1; TRBD1 might be the D (6 bases). The ends were cut back, 3 bases at V and 5 bases at J, with 13 bases in the middle. Per the germline V gene, CDR1 is DFQATT and CDR2 is SNEGSKA (reference sequence). The CDR3 loop spans 13 amino acids.

The chain combines TRBV25-1 with TRBJ1-2; D is possibly TRBD1 (5 bases). Germline V lookup: CDR1 MGHDK, CDR2 SYGVNS. This CDR3 spans 14 amino acids. V gave up 3 bases and J gave up 6 bases, with 14 bases separating them. In DNA, the CDR3 is TGTGCCAGCAGTGACGTCCTTGGGGCCGATGGCTACACCTTC. Its protein product is CASSDVLGADGYTF.

A few counts support this clonotype. The CDR3 DNA follows: TGTGCCATCAGGGGGGACGTGGAGGGCCGGTCCTACGAGCAGTACTTC. Amino acids: CAIRGDVEGRSYEQYF. The chain combines TRBV10-3 with TRBJ2-7; D might be TRBD2 (6 bases). Trimming removed 6 bases from V and 1 base from J, with 19 bases in between. Germline V CDR1 and CDR2: ENHRY, SYGVKD. There are 16 residues in the CDR3.

This chain joins TRBV19 and TRBJ2-1; no clear D gene. V lost 3 bases and J 10 bases, leaving 10 bases between the germline ends. This CDR3 spans 12 amino acids. Germline-derived CDR1 and CDR2 are LNHDA and SQIVND (reference sequence). The CDR3 bases are TGTGCCAGTAGTATTGGGATTCGGGAGCAGTTCTTC. Translating it yields CASSIGIREQFF.

The chain recombines TRBV20-1 with TRBJ2-3; TRBD2 aligns across 14 bases. Per germline, CDR1 DFQATT and CDR2 SNEGSKA (reference sequence). The CDR3 is 16 residues long. With 3 bases clipped from V and 6 bases from J, the junction kept 8 bases outside the gene matches. CDR3 loop: CSASPGTSGGWDTQYF. The CDR3 DNA sequence: TGCAGTGCTAGCCCCGGGACTAGCGGGGGTTGGGATACGCAGTATTTT.

This clonotype showed up just a few times. The chain carries TRBV4-1 and TRBJ2-2, with TRBD1 matching 7 bases. The junction had 7 bases not matched to a gene; V was cut back by 0 bases and J by 6 bases. This CDR3 has 16 residues. CDR1 MGHRA and CDR2 YSYEKL come from the germline V gene. As DNA, the CDR3 is TGCGCCAGCAGCCAAGAGACAGGGTTTTCTCCCGGGGAGCTGTTTTTT. Its protein product is CASSQETGFSPGELFF.

The chain uses TRBV2 and TRBJ1-1; D not certain. Germline CDR1 SNHLY, CDR2 FYNNEI. The CDR3 has 14 amino acids. Deletions cut 2 bases from V and 3 bases from J, with 10 bases between. The chain's CDR3 is CASSETLGDTEAFF. CDR3 bases: TGTGCCAGCAGTGAAACCCTTGGAGACACTGAAGCTTTCTTT.

This clonotype was detected only a few times. The genes are TRBV29-1 and TRBJ2-1; no clear D. The germline V and J ends were trimmed by 6 bases and 4 bases, with 7 bases remaining between them. Germline CDR1 and CDR2: SQVTM and ANQGSEA. This CDR3 region has 11 residues. In DNA form, the CDR3 reads TGCAGCGTAAGAAAATACAATGAGCAGTTCTTC. Its protein product is CSVRKYNEQFF.

The chain recombines TRBV7-9 with TRBJ2-1; the D gene is possibly TRBD2 (5 bases). The V and J ends lost 5 bases and 5 bases respectively, with 16 bases between them. Germline V CDR1 and CDR2: SEHNR, FQNEAQ (reference sequence). The CDR3 length is 15 residues. The CDR3 DNA reads as TGTGCCAGCAGCCGGTCGGCTAGCCACGACAATGAGCAGTTCTTC. This gives the protein CASSRSASHDNEQFF.

The chain has TRBV7-2 and TRBJ1-5; D may be TRBD1 (5 bases). The CDR3 is 13 amino acids. Germline V gene sequence: CDR1 SGHTA, CDR2 FQGNSA. V lost 9 bases and J 10 bases, leaving 19 bases between the germline ends. In DNA, the CDR3 is TGTGCCAGAAGCACCCAGGGCGCTCATCCCCAGCATTTT. Translated: CARSTQGAHPQHF.

This clonotype turned up a few times. The rearrangement uses TRBV12-3 or TRBV12-4 and TRBJ2-6, with D perhaps matching TRBD1 or TRBD2 (6 bases each). The V and J ends lost 6 bases and 2 bases respectively, with 17 bases between them. There are 17 residues in the CDR3. CDR3 DNA sequence: TGTGCCAGCAGGAGGGGGGTGGGGGTCGCTGGGGCCAACGTCCTGACTTTC. This encodes CASRRGVGVAGANVLTF.

This clonotype came up many times. The chain links TRBV7-2 to TRBJ1-2, with D maybe TRBD1 (6 bases). The V gene lost 5 bases and the J gene lost 4 bases, with 17 bases spanning the gap. This CDR3 is 15 amino acids long. Per germline, CDR1 SGHTA and CDR2 FQGNSA. The CDR3 sequence: CASSTGREALYGYTF. The CDR3 region has the DNA TGTGCCAGCAGCACAGGGAGGGAGGCCCTCTATGGCTACACCTTC.

The sample holds many counts of this clonotype. At one end, the junction sequence differs from germline, possibly due to a read error. This chain uses TRBV7-2 with TRBJ2-1, with D perhaps assigned TRBD1 or TRBD2 (5 bases each). This CDR3 has 13 amino acids. Germline V CDR1 and CDR2: SGHTA, FQGNSA. The CDR3 sequence: CASSLGRGNAQFF. The CDR3 nucleotides are TGTGCCAGCAGCCTGGGACGGGGAAATGCGCAGTTCTTC. Full variable domain (remainder filled in from reference TRBV7-2 and TRBJ2-1): GAGVSQSPSNKVTEKGKDVELRCDPISGHTALYWYRQSLGQGLEFLIYFQGNSAPDKSGLPSDRFSAERTGGSVSTLTIQRTQQEDSAVYLCASSLGRGNAQFFGPGTRLTVL.

This clonotype has just a few counts. The gene calls are TRBV7-3 and TRBJ2-3; 7 bases are a match to TRBD1. The CDR3 has 13 amino acids. CDR1 and CDR2 from the germline V gene are SGHTA and FQGTGA. V dropped 5 bases and J dropped 4; count of bases not matched to a gene: 3. The CDR3 loop reads CASSAGTADTQYF. The DNA for the CDR3 is TGTGCCAGCAGCGCCGGGACAGCAGATACGCAGTATTTT.

In this sample, this clonotype turned up a few times. The chain couples TRBV24-1 to TRBJ1-5; 9 bases fit TRBD1. In germline, CDR1 is KGHDR, CDR2 SFDVKD. The V gene end was trimmed by 10 bases and the J gene end by 4 bases; junction bases not matched to a gene: 7. This CDR3 comprises 14 residues. CDR3 sequence reads: CATAGQGVNQPQHF. The CDR3 coding sequence is TGTGCCACGGCGGGACAGGGTGTTAATCAGCCCCAGCATTTT.

This clonotype was found once. The junction departs from the called germline gene at one end, perhaps through a read error. The CDR3 DNA follows: TGTGCCAGCTTAGCGGGGGACAAGGAGCAGTTCTTC. Translated: CASLAGDKEQFF. This rearrangement joins TRBV6-2 or TRBV6-3 to TRBJ2-1; TRBD2 aligns across 9 bases. CDR1 is MNHEY, CDR2 SVGEGT, per germline. CDR3 length: 12 amino acids.

The J gene is TRBJ2-7, the V gene TRBV4-2; 7 nucleotides agree with TRBD1. Looked up from germline, CDR1 is LGHNA and CDR2 is YNFKEQ. Trimming at V came to 1 base and at J to 1 base, leaving 7 bases not matched to a gene. The CDR3 contains 16 residues. CDR3 sequence: CASSQGRGTASYEQYF. CDR3 sequence (DNA): TGTGCCAGCAGCCAAGGCAGGGGGACAGCGTCCTACGAGCAGTACTTC.